Each of the 8 T cell receptor beta chains below was sequenced from the same sample in a study of blood T cells in healthy people across ages. For the second PCR, which ran for about 6 to 11 cycles, a sample-barcoded 5' primer and a J-beta primer mix were used. TCRdb reanalysed the 5' RACE reads using MiXCR and keeps one entry per CDR3 protein. The sample holds 850,000 or so distinct CDR3 sequences; under 30% are singletons and the top ten take 17%. Sequences were obtained from blood. Receptors originate from an elderly woman in good health.

In this sample, this clonotype turned up many times. This rearrangement joins TRBV6-5 to TRBJ2-5; maybe TRBD1 (5 bases). The CDR3 sequence is 13 residues long. Germline CDR1 is MNHEY and CDR2 is SVGAGI. V dropped 9 bases and J dropped 9 bases, with 20 bases sitting between them. The CDR3 DNA is TGTGCCAGTTGTAAGACGGCAGGGTGGGCCCAGTACTTC. This gives the protein CASCKTAGWAQYF.

This clonotype has ten or more counts. The genes are TRBV12-3 or TRBV12-4 and TRBJ2-3, with D unresolved. The CDR3 extends over 13 amino acids. V lost 3 bases and J 4 bases, leaving 8 bases between the germline ends. The CDR3 sequence: CASSFTPPDTQYF. CDR3 coding DNA: TGTGCCAGCAGTTTCACGCCCCCAGATACGCAGTATTTT.

The chain recombines TRBV20-1 with TRBJ1-1; no clear D gene. This CDR3 has 11 residues. Germline CDR1 reads DFQATT; CDR2 reads SNEGSKA (reference sequence). V lost 5 bases to trimming and J lost 5 bases, with 9 bases between them. The CDR3 region is CSADMGTEAFF. CDR3 sequence (DNA): TGCAGTGCTGATATGGGGACTGAAGCTTTCTTT.

The table lists this clonotype with a count of one. One base away lies a much larger clone, so this may be a sequencing read error. This rearrangement joins TRBV2 to TRBJ2-1; TRBD1 might be the D (5 bases). The CDR3 is made up of 12 amino acids. V shed 7 bases and J shed 10 bases, with 14 bases lying between them. Germline CDR1 reads SNHLY; CDR2 reads FYNNEI. The DNA for the CDR3 is TGTGCCAGCAAGCCAGGGCTCTACGAGCAGTTCTTC. It specifies CASKPGLYEQFF.

This clonotype has more than one count but fewer than ten. The chain carries TRBV30 and TRBJ2-7; 8 nucleotides agree with TRBD1. Per germline, CDR1 GTSNPN and CDR2 SVGIG (reference sequence). The CDR3 has 15 residues. V dropped 1 base and J dropped 3; count of bases not matched to a gene: 8. DNA of the CDR3: TGTGCCTGGAGTGCCGAGACAGGGGACTTCTACGAGCAGTACTTC. This translates into CAWSAETGDFYEQYF.

A few counts support this clonotype. V gene TRBV30 combines with J gene TRBJ2-5; tentatively, D is TRBD1 (6 bases). Per the germline V gene, CDR1 is GTSNPN and CDR2 is SVGIG (reference sequence). V was cut by 4 bases and J by 2 bases, with 14 bases left in between. The CDR3 extends over 14 amino acids. DNA for the CDR3: TGTGCCTGGAACTCGGACAGTCTTCAAGAGACCCAGTACTTC. This translates into CAWNSDSLQETQYF.

A note on this clonotype: One base away lies a much larger clone, so this may be a sequencing read error. This chain uses TRBV29-1 with TRBJ2-3, with D tentatively TRBD1 (6 bases). This CDR3 has 14 residues. Germline CDR1 SQVTM, CDR2 ANQGSEA. The CDR3 region has the DNA TGCAACGCGCAGGGGATTTCTAGCACAGATACGCAGTATTTT. Translating gives CNAQGISSTDTQYF.

At least ten counts were recorded for this clonotype. The chain carries TRBV6-2 or TRBV6-3 and TRBJ2-7, with D possibly TRBD1 on 6 matching bases. Trimming removed 2 bases at V and 0 bases at J, with 17 bases between. Germline V lookup: CDR1 MNHEY, CDR2 SVGEGT. The CDR3 is made up of 17 amino acids. CDR3 residues: CASSYPKPGQSSYEQYF. Written as DNA, the CDR3 is TGTGCCAGCAGTTACCCCAAACCCGGACAGAGCTCCTACGAGCAGTACTTC.